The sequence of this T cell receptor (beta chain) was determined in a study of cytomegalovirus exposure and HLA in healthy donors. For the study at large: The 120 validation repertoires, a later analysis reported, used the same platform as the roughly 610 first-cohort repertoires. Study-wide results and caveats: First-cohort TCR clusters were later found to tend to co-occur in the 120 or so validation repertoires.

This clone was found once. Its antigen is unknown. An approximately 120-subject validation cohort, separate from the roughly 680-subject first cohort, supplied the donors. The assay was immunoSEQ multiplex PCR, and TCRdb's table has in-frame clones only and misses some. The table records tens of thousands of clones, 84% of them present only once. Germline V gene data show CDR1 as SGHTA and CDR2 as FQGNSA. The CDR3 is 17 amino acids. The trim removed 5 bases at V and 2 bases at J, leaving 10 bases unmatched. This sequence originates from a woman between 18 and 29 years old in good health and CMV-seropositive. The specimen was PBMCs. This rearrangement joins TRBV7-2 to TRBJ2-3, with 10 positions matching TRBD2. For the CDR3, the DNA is TGTGCCAGCAGCCTCCAAACTAGCGGGGTCCCCACAGATACGCAGTATTTT. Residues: CASSLQTSGVPTDTQYF. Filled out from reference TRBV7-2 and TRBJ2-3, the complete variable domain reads GAGVSQSPSNKVTEKGKDVELRCDPISGHTALYWYRQSLGQGLEFLIYFQGNSAPDKSGLPSDRFSAERTGGSVSTLTIQRTQQEDSAVYLCASSLQTSGVPTDTQYFGPGTRLTVL.